The source of this T cell receptor (beta chain) is a study of shared clonotypes between healthy human individuals. General study results and limits: What limited the represented genetic and exposure-history diversity was the small number of donors. Rarefaction gave evidence that sorted-subset sequencing remained incomplete despite large depth.

The CDR3 length is 17 residues. Germline V gene lookup returns CDR1 SGHRS and CDR2 YFSETQ. Unmatched junction bases numbered 15, after V lost 6 bases and J lost 6 bases. Concerning this clone itself: Its antigen remains unknown.

Naive CD4+ cells were CD45RA-selected; the remaining cells were memory. Deep-level assay runs were performed. TCRdb's table, derived via immunoSEQ multiplex PCR, lists solely in-frame clones and lacks some. This table holds some 2.4 million clones, 80% to 95% found once. The sequenced material came from naive CD4+ T cells from PBMCs. Specified subset: CD45RA+ positively selected. The J gene is TRBJ2-1, the V gene TRBV5-1, with TRBD2 matching over 10 bases. The origin of this receptor is a man in his late teens or twenties in good health. Some clones in this sample may be carry-over from other donors' samples. The CDR3 nucleotides read TGCGCCAGCAACCTCTATAGGACTAGCGGAGCCCTCAATGAGCAGTTCTTC. Its protein product is CASNLYRTSGALNEQFF.